This TCR beta chain originates from a study of Ad26.COV2.S vaccination and SARS-CoV-2 variants. CDR3 length equals 17 residues. The V gene end was trimmed by 5 bases and the J gene end by 0 bases; junction bases not matched to a gene: 10. Germline loops: CDR1 MNHEY, CDR2 SVGEGT. Treatment: about 20 received Ad26.COV2.S at low or high dose, single or two shots; 5 received placebo; per-sample allocation not given. The samples date from day 63 after the first vaccine or placebo injection. TCRdb keeps only in-frame clones here, not all; method: immunoSEQ multiplex PCR. The sample includes around 420,000 clones, more than 75% seen only once; the top ten take approximately 4%.

The chain uses TRBV6-2 or TRBV6-3 and TRBJ2-7; 10 nucleotides line up with TRBD2. This sequence originates from a person aged 18-65 years who received the Ad26.COV2.S COVID-19 vaccine or a placebo. Specimen: peripheral blood, collected in a trial of Ad26.COV2.S vaccine versus placebo. CDR3: CASSIQRGGLRSYEQYF. In DNA form, the CDR3 reads TGTGCCAGCAGTATACAGCGGGGGGGACTACGCTCCTACGAGCAGTACTTC.